This T cell receptor beta chain emerged from a study of T-cell reconstitution after alpha-beta-depleted transplantation in children. Findings and caveats of the study: The study reportedly traced alpha-beta T cells about two months after transplant to several hundred expanded graft clones. T cells produced anew were the main source of T-cell counts and diversity one year after transplant. Where some patients showed high TCRbeta diversity at day 60, it came from recipient T cells and thymic progenitors that had survived.

Unique molecular identifiers were incorporated into the prepared TCRbeta library. TCRdb independently ran MiXCR on the PCR reads; one entry per CDR3 protein. The sample records roughly 670,000 distinct CDR3 sequences, less than 15% being singletons. The sample holds many counts of this clonotype. Its antigen remains unknown. The sequences come from PBMCs, collected before TCRalphabeta/CD19-depleted stem cell transplant. This clonotype was obtained from a girl between 2 and 10 years old with congenital amegakaryocytic thrombocytopenia, due to receive a stem cell transplant.

CDR3 sequence (DNA): TGTGCCAGCAGCTCCCCAGCGGGAGGACCGTCTCAAGAGACCCAGTACTTC. Amino acid sequence: CASSSPAGGPSQETQYF. The chain recombines TRBV28 with TRBJ2-5, with 9 bases that match TRBD2. Trimming removed 6 bases from V and 2 bases from J; junction bases left unmatched: 13. The germline V gene has CDR1 MDHEN and CDR2 SYDVKM. The length of the CDR3 is 17 residues.